This passage covers 8 T cell receptor beta chains from one sample sequenced in a study of blood T cell repertoires in COVID-19. Sequenced by immunoSEQ multiplex PCR; TCRdb stores in-frame clones only, minus some. The data show approximately 89,000 clones, 70% to 90% seen once. Sequencing input: peripheral blood. Source of these receptors: a man aged 65 to 85 with acute or convalescent COVID-19.

The chain links TRBV30 to TRBJ1-2; 7 bases map to TRBD1. The CDR3 runs to 13 residues. Germline loops: CDR1 GTSNPN, CDR2 SVGIG (reference sequence). Trimming cost V 7 bases and J 5 bases; bases outside gene matches: 10. As DNA, the CDR3 is TGTGCCTCCTCCCGGGACAGACCTTATGGCTACACCTTC. This sequence encodes CASSRDRPYGYTF.

The chain carries TRBV4-1 and TRBJ1-1; no clear D gene. Trimming took 3 bases from V and 1 from J, leaving 9 bases between them. The CDR3 contains 14 residues. CDR1 is MGHRA, CDR2 YSYEKL, per germline. CDR3 loop: CASSHLGGNTEAFF. In nucleotides, the CDR3 is TGCGCCAGCAGCCATTTAGGCGGGAACACTGAAGCTTTCTTT.

This clone was seen just once. V gene TRBV5-5 combines with J gene TRBJ1-4; D remains ambiguous. The CDR3 totals 13 residues. Per germline, CDR1 SGHKS and CDR2 YYEKEE (reference sequence). The V and J ends lost 0 bases and 7 bases respectively, with 7 bases between them. For the CDR3, the DNA is TGTGCCAGCAGCTTGGCTCTCTTTGAAAAACTGTTTTTT. Translating gives CASSLALFEKLFF.

This chain uses TRBV18 with TRBJ1-4; D call uncertain. V was pared by 0 bases and J by 5 bases, with 10 bases between. CDR1 and CDR2 (germline): KGHSH, LQKENI. The CDR3 covers 15 residues. The CDR3 bases are TGTGCCAGCTCACCACCAGTACAGTCAAATGAAAAACTGTTTTTT. The encoded protein is CASSPPVQSNEKLFF.

The chain is built from TRBV2 and TRBJ2-1; D gene unclear. The ends were cut back, 0 bases at V and 15 bases at J, with 12 bases in the middle. The germline V gene encodes CDR1 SNHLY and CDR2 FYNNEI. The CDR3 consists of 12 residues. CDR3 bases: TGTGCCAGCAGTGAAGCATGGTCCGGTCCGTTCTTC. It is translated as CASSEAWSGPFF.

The chain is built from TRBV4-1 and TRBJ2-1, with TRBD1 as a possible D gene (6 bases). This CDR3 is 14 amino acids long. The germline CDR1 and CDR2 sequences are MGHRA and YSYEKL. V shed 5 bases and J shed 5 bases, with 13 bases lying between them. The CDR3 is CASSFGPGDNEQFF. In DNA, the CDR3 is TGCGCCAGCAGCTTCGGACCAGGGGACAATGAGCAGTTCTTC.

This sequence joins TRBV9 and TRBJ1-2, with 7 nucleotides matching TRBD1. The V and J ends lost 4 bases and 6 bases, in that order; junction bases with no gene match: 9. The V gene's germline CDR1 is SGDLS and CDR2 YYNGEE. The CDR3 totals 14 residues. CDR3: CASSTETGFNGYTF. The CDR3, as DNA: TGTGCCAGCAGCACCGAGACAGGGTTCAATGGCTACACCTTC.

The V and J genes are TRBV6-5 and TRBJ1-6; 11 nucleotides agree with TRBD1. The V gene end was trimmed by 3 bases and the J gene end by 8 bases; junction bases not matched to a gene: 3. This CDR3 comprises 15 residues. Per the germline V gene, CDR1 is MNHEY and CDR2 is SVGAGI. The CDR3 nucleotides are TGTGCCAGCAGTTATTCGGGACAGGGGGATTCACCCCTCCACTTT. Encoded protein: CASSYSGQGDSPLHF.